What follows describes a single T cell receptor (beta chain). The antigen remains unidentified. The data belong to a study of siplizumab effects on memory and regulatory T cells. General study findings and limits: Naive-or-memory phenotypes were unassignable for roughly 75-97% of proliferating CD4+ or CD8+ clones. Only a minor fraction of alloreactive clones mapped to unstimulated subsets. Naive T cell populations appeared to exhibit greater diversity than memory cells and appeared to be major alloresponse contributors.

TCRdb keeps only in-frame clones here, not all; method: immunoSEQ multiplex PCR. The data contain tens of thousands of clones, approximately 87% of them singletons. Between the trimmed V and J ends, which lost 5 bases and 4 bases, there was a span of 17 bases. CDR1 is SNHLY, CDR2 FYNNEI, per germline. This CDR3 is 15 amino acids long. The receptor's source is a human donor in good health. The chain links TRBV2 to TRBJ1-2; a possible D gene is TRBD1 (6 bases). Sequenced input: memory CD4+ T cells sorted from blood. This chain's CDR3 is CASSRAGAFSYGYTF. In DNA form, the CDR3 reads TGTGCCAGCAGTAGAGCAGGGGCCTTTTCCTATGGCTACACCTTC.